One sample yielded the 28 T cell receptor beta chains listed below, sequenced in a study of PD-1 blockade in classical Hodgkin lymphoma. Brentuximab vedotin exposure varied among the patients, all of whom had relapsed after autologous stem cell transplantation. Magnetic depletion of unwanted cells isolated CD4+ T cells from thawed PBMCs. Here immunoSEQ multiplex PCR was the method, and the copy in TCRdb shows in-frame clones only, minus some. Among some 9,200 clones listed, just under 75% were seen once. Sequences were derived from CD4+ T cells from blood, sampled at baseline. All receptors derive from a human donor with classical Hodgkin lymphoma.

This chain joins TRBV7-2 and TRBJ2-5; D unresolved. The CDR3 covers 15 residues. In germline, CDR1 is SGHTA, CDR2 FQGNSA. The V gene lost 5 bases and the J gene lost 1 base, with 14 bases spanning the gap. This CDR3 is CASSPPGGRQETQYF. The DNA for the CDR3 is TGTGCCAGCAGCCCCCCGGGTGGGCGCCAAGAGACCCAGTACTTC.

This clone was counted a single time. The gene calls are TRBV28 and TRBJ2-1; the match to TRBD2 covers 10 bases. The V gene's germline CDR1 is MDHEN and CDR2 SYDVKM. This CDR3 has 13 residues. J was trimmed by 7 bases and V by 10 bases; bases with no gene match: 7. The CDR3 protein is CATLAGVRNEQFF. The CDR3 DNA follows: TGTGCCACCCTAGCGGGAGTTAGAAATGAGCAGTTCTTC.

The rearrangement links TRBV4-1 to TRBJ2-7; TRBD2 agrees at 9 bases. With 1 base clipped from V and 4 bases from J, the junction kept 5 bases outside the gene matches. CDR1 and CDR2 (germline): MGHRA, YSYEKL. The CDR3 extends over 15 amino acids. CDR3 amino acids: CASSQGGGLAYEQYF. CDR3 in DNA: TGCGCCAGCAGCCAAGGGGGGGGACTAGCTTACGAGCAGTACTTC.

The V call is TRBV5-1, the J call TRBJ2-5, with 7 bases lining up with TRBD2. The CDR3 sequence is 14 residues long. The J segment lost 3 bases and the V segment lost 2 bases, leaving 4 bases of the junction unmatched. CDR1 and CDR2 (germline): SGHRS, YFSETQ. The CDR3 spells CASSLMGGEETQYF. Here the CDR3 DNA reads TGCGCCAGCAGCTTAATGGGGGGGGAAGAGACCCAGTACTTC.

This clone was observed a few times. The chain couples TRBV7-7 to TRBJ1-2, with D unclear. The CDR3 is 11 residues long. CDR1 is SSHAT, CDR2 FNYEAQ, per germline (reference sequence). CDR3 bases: TGTGCTAGCCAACGGCAGCATGGCTACACCTTC. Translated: CASQRQHGYTF.

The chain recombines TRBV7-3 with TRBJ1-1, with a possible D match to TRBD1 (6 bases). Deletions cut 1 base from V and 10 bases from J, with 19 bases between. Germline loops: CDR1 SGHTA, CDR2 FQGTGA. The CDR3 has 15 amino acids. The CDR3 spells CASSLNPGHLNPAFF. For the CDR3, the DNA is TGTGCCAGCAGCTTAAACCCGGGACACTTGAACCCAGCTTTCTTT.

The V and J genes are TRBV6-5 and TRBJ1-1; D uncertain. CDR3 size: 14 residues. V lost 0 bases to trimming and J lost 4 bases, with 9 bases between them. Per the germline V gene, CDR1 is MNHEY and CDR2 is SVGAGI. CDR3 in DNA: TGTGCCAGCAGTTACTCTCTAGAACTCACTGAAGCTTTCTTT. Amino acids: CASSYSLELTEAFF.

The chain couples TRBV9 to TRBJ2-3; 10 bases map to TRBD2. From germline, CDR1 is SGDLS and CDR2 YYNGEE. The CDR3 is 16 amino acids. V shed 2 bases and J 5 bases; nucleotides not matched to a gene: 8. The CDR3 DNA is TGTGCCAGCAGCGTCTATCGGGCTAGCGGGAGAGATACGCAGTATTTT. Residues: CASSVYRASGRDTQYF.

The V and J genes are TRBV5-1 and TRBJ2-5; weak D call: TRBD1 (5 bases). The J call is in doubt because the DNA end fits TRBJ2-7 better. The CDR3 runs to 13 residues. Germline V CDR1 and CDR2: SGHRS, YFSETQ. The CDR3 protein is CASSLDRAYEQYF. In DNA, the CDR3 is TGCGCCAGCAGCTTAGACAGAGCCTACGAGCAGTACTTC.

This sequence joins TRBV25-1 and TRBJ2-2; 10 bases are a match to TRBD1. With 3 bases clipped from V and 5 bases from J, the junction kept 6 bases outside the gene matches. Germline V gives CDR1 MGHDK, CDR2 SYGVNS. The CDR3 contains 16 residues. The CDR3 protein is CASSDLGQGETGELFF. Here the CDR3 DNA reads TGTGCCAGCAGTGACCTCGGACAGGGGGAAACCGGGGAGCTGTTTTTT.

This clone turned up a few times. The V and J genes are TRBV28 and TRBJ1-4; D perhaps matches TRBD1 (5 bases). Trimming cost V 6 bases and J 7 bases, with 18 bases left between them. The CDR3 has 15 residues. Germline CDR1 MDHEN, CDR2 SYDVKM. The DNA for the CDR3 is TGTGCCAGCAGCCCAGGCGGGCAGGGACGTGAAAAACTGTTTTTT. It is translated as CASSPGGQGREKLFF.

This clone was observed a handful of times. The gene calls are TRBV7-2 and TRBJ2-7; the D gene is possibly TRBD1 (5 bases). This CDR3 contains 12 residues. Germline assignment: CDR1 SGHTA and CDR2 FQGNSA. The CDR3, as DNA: TGTGCTTCGAGAAGGGGCTTCTACGAGCAGTACTTC. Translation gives CASRRGFYEQYF. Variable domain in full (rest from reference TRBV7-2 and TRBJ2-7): GAGVSQSPSNKVTEKGKDVELRCDPISGHTALYWYRQSLGQGLEFLIYFQGNSAPDKSGLPSDRFSAERTGGSVSTLTIQRTQQEDSAVYLCASRRGFYEQYFGPGTRLTVT.

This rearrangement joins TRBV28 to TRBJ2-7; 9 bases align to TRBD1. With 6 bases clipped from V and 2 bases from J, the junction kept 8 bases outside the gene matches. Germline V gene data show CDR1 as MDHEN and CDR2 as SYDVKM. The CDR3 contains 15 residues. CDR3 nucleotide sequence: TGTGCCAGCAGCTCCCCGGGACAGGGTCCCTACGAGCAGTACTTC. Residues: CASSSPGQGPYEQYF.

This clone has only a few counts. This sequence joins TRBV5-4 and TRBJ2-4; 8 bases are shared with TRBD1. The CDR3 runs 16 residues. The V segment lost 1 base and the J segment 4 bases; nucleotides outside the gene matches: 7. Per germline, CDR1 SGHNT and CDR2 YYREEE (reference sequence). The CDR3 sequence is CASSLSLGQGKNIQYF. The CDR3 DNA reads TGTGCCAGCAGCTTGTCCCTCGGACAGGGAAAAAACATTCAGTACTTC.

The CDR3 DNA reads as TGTGCCAGCAGCCTTAGGTTGGGACAGGGGCTCCACGAGCAGTACTTC. Protein product: CASSLRLGQGLHEQYF. The chain has TRBV7-8 and TRBJ2-7; TRBD1 matches 10 bases. This CDR3 has 16 residues. Trimming removed 5 bases from V and 5 bases from J; junction bases left unmatched: 12. Germline-derived CDR1 and CDR2 are SGHVS and FQNEAQ.

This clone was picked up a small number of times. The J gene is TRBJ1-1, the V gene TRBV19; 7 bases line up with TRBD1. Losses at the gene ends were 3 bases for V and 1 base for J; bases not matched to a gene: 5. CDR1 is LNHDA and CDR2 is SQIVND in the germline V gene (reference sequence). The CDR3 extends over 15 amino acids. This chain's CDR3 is CASSISRGKNTEAFF. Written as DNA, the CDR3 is TGTGCCAGTAGTATTAGCAGGGGGAAGAACACTGAAGCTTTCTTT.

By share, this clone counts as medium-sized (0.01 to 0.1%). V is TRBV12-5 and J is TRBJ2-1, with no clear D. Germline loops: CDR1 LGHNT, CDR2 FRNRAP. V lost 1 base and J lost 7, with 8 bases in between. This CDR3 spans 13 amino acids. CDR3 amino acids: CASGLGTGNEQFF. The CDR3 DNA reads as TGTGCTAGTGGTTTGGGTACTGGGAATGAGCAGTTCTTC.

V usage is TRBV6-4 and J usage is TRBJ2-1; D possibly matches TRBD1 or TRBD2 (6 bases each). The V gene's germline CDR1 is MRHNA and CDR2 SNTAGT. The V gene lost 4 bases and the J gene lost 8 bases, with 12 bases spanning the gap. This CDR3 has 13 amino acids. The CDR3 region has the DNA TGTGCCAGCAGTGTGGAGGGGGGCCATGAGCAGTTCTTC. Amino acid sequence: CASSVEGGHEQFF.

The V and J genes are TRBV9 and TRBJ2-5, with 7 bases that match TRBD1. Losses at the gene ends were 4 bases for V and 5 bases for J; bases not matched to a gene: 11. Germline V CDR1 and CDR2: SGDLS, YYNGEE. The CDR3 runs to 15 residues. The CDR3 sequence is CASSPTGVGYETQYF. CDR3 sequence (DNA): TGTGCCAGCAGCCCAACAGGGGTTGGTTACGAGACCCAGTACTTC.

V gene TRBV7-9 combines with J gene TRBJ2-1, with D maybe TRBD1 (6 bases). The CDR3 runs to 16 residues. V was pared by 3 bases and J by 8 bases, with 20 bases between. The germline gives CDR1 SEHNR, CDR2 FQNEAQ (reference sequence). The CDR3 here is CASSLSAGTPLDEQFF. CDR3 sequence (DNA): TGTGCCAGCAGCTTGTCGGCAGGGACACCTCTGGATGAGCAGTTCTTC.

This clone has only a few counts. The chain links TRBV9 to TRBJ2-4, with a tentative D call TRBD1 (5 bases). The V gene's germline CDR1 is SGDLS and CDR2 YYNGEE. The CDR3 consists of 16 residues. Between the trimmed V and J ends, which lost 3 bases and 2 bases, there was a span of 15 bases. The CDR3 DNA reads TGTGCCAGCAGCGCGACCCAGGGAATCACCAAAAACATTCAGTACTTC. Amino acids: CASSATQGITKNIQYF.

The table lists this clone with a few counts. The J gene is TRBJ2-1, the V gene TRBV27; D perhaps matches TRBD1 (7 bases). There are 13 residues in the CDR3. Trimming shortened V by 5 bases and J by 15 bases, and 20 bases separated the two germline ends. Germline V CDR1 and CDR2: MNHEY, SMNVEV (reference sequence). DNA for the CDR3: TGTGCCAGCAGTCCAGTCGGAGGGGGCTTATCGTTCTTC. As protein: CASSPVGGGLSFF.

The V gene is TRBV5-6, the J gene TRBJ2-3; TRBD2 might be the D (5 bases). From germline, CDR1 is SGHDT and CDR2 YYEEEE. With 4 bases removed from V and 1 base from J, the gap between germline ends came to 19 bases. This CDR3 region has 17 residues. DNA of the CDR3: TGTGCCAGCAGCAGGAGTTCGGGGAATTACCGCACAGATACGCAGTATTTT. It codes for CASSRSSGNYRTDTQYF.

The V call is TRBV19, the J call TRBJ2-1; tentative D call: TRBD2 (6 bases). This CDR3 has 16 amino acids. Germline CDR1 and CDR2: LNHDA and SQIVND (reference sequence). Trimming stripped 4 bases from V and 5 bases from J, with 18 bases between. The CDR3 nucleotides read TGTGCCAGTAGTAGGCTAGCGACTGTCGTAGACAATGAGCAGTTCTTC. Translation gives CASSRLATVVDNEQFF.

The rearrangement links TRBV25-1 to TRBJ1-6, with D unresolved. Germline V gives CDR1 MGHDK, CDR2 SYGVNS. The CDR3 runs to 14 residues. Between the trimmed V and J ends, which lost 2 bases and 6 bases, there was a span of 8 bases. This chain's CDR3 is CASSEHRTNSPLHF. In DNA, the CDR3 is TGTGCCAGCAGTGAACACAGAACTAATTCACCCCTCCACTTT.

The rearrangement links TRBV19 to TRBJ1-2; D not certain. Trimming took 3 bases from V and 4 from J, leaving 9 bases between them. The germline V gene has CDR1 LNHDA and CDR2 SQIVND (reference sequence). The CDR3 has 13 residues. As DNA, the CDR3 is TGTGCCAGTAGTATTAAGGGTACCTATGGCTACACCTTC. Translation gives CASSIKGTYGYTF.

The CDR3 DNA sequence: TGTGCCAGCAGCTTGCCGGGCAGGGCAGGCTACGAGCAGTACTTC. Translating it yields CASSLPGRAGYEQYF. The chain combines TRBV5-6 with TRBJ2-7; D may be TRBD1 (5 bases). V was cut by 1 base and J by 3 bases, with 14 bases left in between. CDR1 and CDR2 (germline): SGHDT, YYEEEE. The length of the CDR3 is 15 residues. Full variable domain (rest looked up from reference TRBV5-6 and TRBJ2-7): DAGVTQSPTHLIKTRGQQVTLRCSPKSGHDTVSWYQQALGQGPQFIFQYYEEEERQRGNFPDRFSGHQFPNYSSELNVNALLLGDSALYLCASSLPGRAGYEQYFGPGTRLTVT.

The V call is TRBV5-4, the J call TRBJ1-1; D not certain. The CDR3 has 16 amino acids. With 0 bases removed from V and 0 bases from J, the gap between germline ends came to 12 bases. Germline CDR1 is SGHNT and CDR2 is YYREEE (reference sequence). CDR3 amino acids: CASSLGEGNMNTEAFF. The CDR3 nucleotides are TGTGCCAGCAGCTTGGGGGAGGGCAACATGAACACTGAAGCTTTCTTT.